This T cell receptor beta chain derives from a study of early T cells in non-severe SARS-CoV-2 infection. About the study: Sequencing targeted bulk RNA from unsorted whole blood, leaving chains unpaired. Notes on the study in general: Matches to VDJdb favored anti-spike CD8 responses and missed private and CD4 specificities.

V was trimmed by 0 bases and J by 5 bases, leaving 7 bases between them. The CDR3 covers 13 residues. Per germline, CDR1 SGHAT and CDR2 FQNNGV. Details on this clonotype: Its specificity is not known.

Attachment of unique molecular identifiers was made to individual cDNA molecules. TCRdb re-derived calls from the 5' RACE reads in MiXCR, one entry per CDR3 protein. Of 80,000 to 100,000 distinct CDR3 sequences listed, 14% were seen once; the top ten hold roughly 6%. The source of this sequence is an adult who was a healthcare worker with PCR-confirmed SARS-CoV-2 infection or an uninfected control (not recorded which). V is TRBV11-2 and J is TRBJ1-1, with D hard to call. The sample consisted of whole blood. CDR3 amino acids: CASSLDWGTEAFF. As DNA, the CDR3 is TGTGCCAGCAGCTTAGATTGGGGAACTGAAGCTTTCTTT.